This is a list of T cell receptor beta chains from one sample in a study of PD-1 blockade in classical Hodgkin lymphoma. The repertoire was sequenced with immunoSEQ multiplex PCR; TCRdb's copy has only in-frame clones and lacks some. Of approximately 80,000 clones in the sample, roughly 89% were seen once. The sequences come from peripheral blood mononuclear cells (PBMCs), collected at baseline. Every receptor here comes from a human donor with classical Hodgkin lymphoma. Both conserved end residues are part of each CDR3. The D gene is left open where the match is weak. Expanded clones are given a class, and other clones once, few, many or no size at all.

D	V	J	size	CDR3	DNA
-	TRBV27	TRBJ2-2	-	CASSLGRNTGELFF	TGTGCCAGCAGTTTGGGCCGAAACACCGGGGAGCTGTTTTTT
-	TRBV9	TRBJ1-5	-	CASSGTGSNQPQHF	TGTGCCAGCAGCGGGACGGGTAGCAATCAGCCCCAGCATTTT
TRBD2	TRBV5-6	TRBJ2-5	once	CASSLSGGTETQYF	TGTGCCAGCAGCCTGAGCGGGGGGACGGAGACCCAGTACTTC
TRBD1	TRBV19	TRBJ1-1	-	CASSPPGKDRGRGRGTEAFF	TGTGCCAGTAGTCCCCCTGGCAAGGACAGGGGGCGAGGGAGGGGCACTGAAGCTTTCTTT
TRBD1	TRBV7-2	TRBJ2-7	-	CASSLVSRGSEQYF	TGTGCCAGCAGCTTAGTGAGCAGGGGGTCCGAGCAGTACTTC
TRBD2	TRBV10-2	TRBJ2-1	-	CASSASGTRTNEQFF	TGCGCCAGCAGTGCCTCCGGGACTAGAACCAATGAGCAGTTCTTC
TRBD1	TRBV28	TRBJ2-5	few	CASSSQQGLSLLTQYF	TGTGCCAGCAGTTCCCAACAGGGGCTTTCCTTATTGACCCAGTACTTC
-	TRBV5-5	TRBJ1-3	-	CASSPGPSFSGNTIYF	TGTGCCAGCAGCCCAGGACCTTCATTCTCTGGAAACACCATATATTTT
-	TRBV6-5	TRBJ2-7	-	CASRGQGTSYEQYF	TGTGCCAGCAGGGGGCAGGGGACCTCCTACGAGCAGTACTTC
-	TRBV6-1	TRBJ1-2	-	CASSEAGPGTYGYTF	TGTGCCAGCAGTGAAGCCGGGCCAGGCACCTATGGCTACACCTTC
-	TRBV30	TRBJ2-2	-	CACRAPSGPGDTGELFF	TGTGCCTGTAGAGCCCCGTCCGGGCCCGGAGACACCGGGGAGCTGTTTTTT
TRBD2	TRBV25-1	TRBJ2-1	-	CASTTRAGAGYNEQFF	TGTGCCAGCACCACACGTGCGGGAGCTGGCTACAATGAGCAGTTCTTC
TRBD1	TRBV9	TRBJ1-2	-	CASSGTGYYGYTF	TGTGCCAGCAGCGGGACAGGTTACTATGGCTACACCTTC
TRBD2	TRBV6-1	TRBJ2-1	-	CASSEEAAGSSYNEQFF	TGTGCCAGCAGTGAAGAGGCAGCGGGGAGCTCCTACAATGAGCAGTTCTTC
-	TRBV5-5	TRBJ2-3	-	CASSLATRTDTQYF	TGTGCCAGCAGCTTGGCAACTCGGACAGATACGCAGTATTTT
TRBD1	TRBV2	TRBJ2-1	-	CASSRTGESSYNEQFF	TGTGCCAGCAGTCGGACAGGAGAAAGCTCCTACAATGAGCAGTTCTTC
-	TRBV27	TRBJ1-3	-	CASSLVGSSGNTIYF	TGTGCCAGCAGTTTGGTCGGCAGCTCTGGAAACACCATATATTTT
TRBD1	TRBV5-6	TRBJ1-3	-	CASSLLTGLSGNTIYF	TGTGCCAGCAGCTTACTGACAGGGCTCTCTGGAAACACCATATATTTT
-	TRBV25-1	TRBJ1-5	-	CASSTGNQPQHF	TGTGCCAGCAGTACAGGGAACCAGCCCCAGCATTTT
-	TRBV6-5	TRBJ1-2	-	CASIRGAGYGYTF	TGTGCCAGCATAAGAGGGGCGGGCTATGGCTACACCTTC
-	TRBV14	TRBJ2-3	-	CASSNLGGLGTDTQYF	TGTGCCAGCAGCAACCTGGGGGGATTGGGCACAGATACGCAGTATTTT
-	TRBV19	TRBJ1-2	-	CASSITRGLESNYGYTF	TGTGCCAGTAGTATAACAAGGGGCCTAGAATCTAACTATGGCTACACCTTC
TRBD1	TRBV6-6	TRBJ1-1	-	CASSPGGATEAFF	TGTGCCAGCAGTCCAGGGGGGGCCACTGAAGCTTTCTTT
-	TRBV27	TRBJ1-2	once	CASSFLSAANYGYTF	TGTGCCAGCAGTTTTTTGTCGGCTGCTAACTATGGCTACACCTTC
-	TRBV4-1	TRBJ2-6	-	CASSLGRGRSGANVLTF	TGCGCCAGCAGCCTTGGCAGGGGCCGCTCTGGGGCCAACGTCCTGACTTTC
TRBD1	TRBV11-2	TRBJ2-5	-	CASSPGGTQYF	TGTGCCAGCAGCCCAGGGGGGACCCAGTACTTC
-	TRBV7-6	TRBJ2-2	-	CASSLDTGELFF	TGTGCCAGCAGCTTAGATACCGGGGAGCTGTTTTTT
-	TRBV20-1	TRBJ1-2	few	CSAPEGGYTF	TGCAGTGCCCCAGAAGGTGGCTACACCTTC
TRBD2	TRBV2	TRBJ2-7	once	CASNPGRLAGAREQYF	TGTGCCAGCAATCCAGGGCGACTAGCGGGAGCTAGGGAGCAGTACTTC
TRBD1	TRBV5-1	TRBJ2-2	-	CASSHLGQGYTGELFF	TGCGCCAGCAGCCACCTGGGACAGGGTTACACCGGGGAGCTGTTTTTT
-	TRBV13	TRBJ2-3	-	CASSFRSQYF	TGTGCCAGCAGCTTCCGGTCGCAGTATTTT
-	TRBV28	TRBJ2-3	-	CASSPPGVTDTQYF	TGTGCCAGCAGTCCCCCCGGGGTGACAGATACGCAGTATTTT
-	TRBV7-2	TRBJ1-5	-	CASSAHGSGNQPQHF	TGTGCCAGCAGCGCACATGGTTCAGGCAATCAGCCCCAGCATTTT
TRBD1	TRBV30	TRBJ2-1	-	CAWNTGAGGSEQFF	TGTGCCTGGAATACAGGGGCAGGTGGAAGTGAGCAGTTCTTC
-	TRBV10-3	TRBJ1-5	-	CAISESGGFSNQPQHF	TGTGCCATCAGTGAGTCGGGCGGGTTTAGCAATCAGCCCCAGCATTTT
-	TRBV6-5	TRBJ1-2	few	CASSEDRAPYGYTF	TGTGCCAGCAGTGAGGACCGGGCCCCTTATGGCTACACCTTC
-	TRBV30	TRBJ1-3	-	CAWSADYTRNTIYF	TGTGCCTGGAGTGCGGACTATACAAGAAACACCATATATTTT
-	TRBV4-1	TRBJ1-2	-	CASSQPGAGRRYGYTF	TGCGCCAGCAGCCAACCTGGGGCGGGACGGCGCTATGGCTACACCTTC
TRBD2	TRBV7-9	TRBJ2-3	many	CASSLGSSGSRTDTQYF	TGTGCCAGCAGCTTGGGAAGTAGCGGGAGCCGCACAGATACGCAGTATTTT
TRBD2	TRBV7-6	TRBJ2-1	-	CASSPWTSGNEQFF	TGTGCCAGCAGCCCTTGGACTAGCGGCAATGAGCAGTTCTTC
-	TRBV5-8	TRBJ1-2	-	CASSARGARGYTF	TGTGCCAGCAGCGCCCGCGGGGCCCGGGGCTACACCTTC
TRBD2	TRBV5-1	TRBJ2-3	-	CASSRKKGASGSADTQYF	TGCGCCAGCAGCCGGAAAAAAGGGGCCAGCGGGAGCGCAGATACGCAGTATTTT
-	TRBV18	TRBJ1-1	-	CASSPTSRTEAFF	TGTGCCAGCTCCCCTACCTCGAGGACTGAAGCTTTCTTT
TRBD2	TRBV27	TRBJ2-4	-	CASSSTGTRLAKNIQYF	TGTGCCAGCAGCTCAACCGGGACTAGACTAGCCAAAAACATTCAGTACTTC
-	TRBV28	TRBJ1-1	-	CASSLFRFSGARGTEAFF	TGTGCCAGCAGTCTCTTTCGCTTCTCGGGGGCAAGGGGCACTGAAGCTTTCTTT
-	TRBV9	TRBJ1-5	-	CASGRDYNQPQHF	TGTGCCAGCGGCAGAGACTACAATCAGCCCCAGCATTTT
TRBD2	TRBV29-1	TRBJ2-1	once	CSARTSGIFGQFF	TGCAGCGCTCGGACTAGCGGGATCTTCGGGCAGTTCTTC
-	TRBV11-3	TRBJ2-7	-	CASSLRGDYEQYF	TGTGCCAGCAGCTTACGGGGTGACTACGAGCAGTACTTC
TRBD1	TRBV28	TRBJ2-7	-	CASSPRTGLDEQYF	TGTGCCAGCAGTCCTCGGACAGGGTTAGACGAGCAGTACTTC
-	TRBV4-1	TRBJ1-2	-	CVSSPRQWTNYGYTF	TGCGTCAGCAGCCCTAGACAGTGGACTAACTATGGCTACACCTTC
-	TRBV10-3	TRBJ2-1	few	CAISAEGRHNEQFF	TGTGCCATCAGTGCCGAGGGGAGGCACAATGAGCAGTTCTTC
-	TRBV5-1	TRBJ2-2	-	CASSLPGAEVGELFF	TGCGCCAGCAGCTTACCGGGAGCGGAGGTCGGGGAGCTGTTTTTT